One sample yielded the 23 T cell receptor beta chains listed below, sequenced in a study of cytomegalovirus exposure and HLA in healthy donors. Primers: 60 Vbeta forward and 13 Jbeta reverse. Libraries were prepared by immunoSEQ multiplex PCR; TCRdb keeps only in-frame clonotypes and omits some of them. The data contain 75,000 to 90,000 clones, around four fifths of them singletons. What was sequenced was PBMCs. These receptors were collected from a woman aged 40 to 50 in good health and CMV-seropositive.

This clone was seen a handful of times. The CDR3 is CASSLDGSGQGIQPQHF. In nucleotides, the CDR3 is TGCGCCAGCAGCTTGGATGGTTCGGGACAGGGGATTCAGCCCCAGCATTTT. J is TRBJ1-5 and V is TRBV5-1, with 10 bases lining up with TRBD1. With 0 bases clipped from V and 6 bases from J, the junction kept 9 bases outside the gene matches. The CDR3 spans 17 residues. Per the germline V gene, CDR1 is SGHRS and CDR2 is YFSETQ. The full variable domain, its missing parts supplied by reference TRBV5-1 and TRBJ1-5, is KAGVTQTPRYLIKTRGQQVTLSCSPISGHRSVSWYQQTPGQGLQFLFEYFSETQRNKGNFPGRFSGRQFSNSRSEMNVSTLELGDSALYLCASSLDGSGQGIQPQHFGDGTRLSIL.

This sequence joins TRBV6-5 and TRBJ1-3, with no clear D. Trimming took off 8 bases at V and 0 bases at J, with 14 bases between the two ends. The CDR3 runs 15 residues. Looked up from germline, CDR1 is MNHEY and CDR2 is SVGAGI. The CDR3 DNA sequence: TGTGCCAGCCGTAGTGCGGGAGACTCTGGAAACACCATATATTTT. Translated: CASRSAGDSGNTIYF.

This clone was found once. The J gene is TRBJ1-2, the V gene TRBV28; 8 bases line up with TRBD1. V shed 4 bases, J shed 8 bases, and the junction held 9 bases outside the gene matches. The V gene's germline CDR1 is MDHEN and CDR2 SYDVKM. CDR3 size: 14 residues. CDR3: CASSSEGQVRGYTF. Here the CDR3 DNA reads TGTGCCAGCAGTTCCGAGGGACAGGTCAGGGGCTACACCTTC.

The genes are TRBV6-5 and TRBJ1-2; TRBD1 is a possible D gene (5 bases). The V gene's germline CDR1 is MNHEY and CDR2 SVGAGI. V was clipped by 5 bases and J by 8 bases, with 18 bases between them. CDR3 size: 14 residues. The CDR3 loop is CASSESRGPGGYTF. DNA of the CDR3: TGTGCCAGCAGTGAAAGTAGGGGTCCAGGGGGCTACACCTTC.

CDR3 bases: TGTGCCAGCAGCTACGCCACTAGGGCCGGGGAGCTGTTTTTT. Protein: CASSYATRAGELFF. V usage is TRBV6-5 and J usage is TRBJ2-2; possibly TRBD2 for D (5 bases). The CDR3 consists of 14 residues. Trimming took 6 bases from V and 6 from J, leaving 14 bases between them. Germline V lookup: CDR1 MNHEY, CDR2 SVGAGI.

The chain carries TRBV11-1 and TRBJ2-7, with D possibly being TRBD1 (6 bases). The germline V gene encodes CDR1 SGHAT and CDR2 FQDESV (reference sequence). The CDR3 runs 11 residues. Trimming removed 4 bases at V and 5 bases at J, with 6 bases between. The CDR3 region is CASSSGDEQYF. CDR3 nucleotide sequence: TGTGCCAGCAGCTCAGGGGACGAGCAGTACTTC.

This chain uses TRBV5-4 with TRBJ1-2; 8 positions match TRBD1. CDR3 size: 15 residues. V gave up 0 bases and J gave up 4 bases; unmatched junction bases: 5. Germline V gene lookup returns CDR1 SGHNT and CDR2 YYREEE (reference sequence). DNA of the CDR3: TGTGCCAGCAGCTTGGTAAGACAGGGGCGCTATGGCTACACCTTC. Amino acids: CASSLVRQGRYGYTF.

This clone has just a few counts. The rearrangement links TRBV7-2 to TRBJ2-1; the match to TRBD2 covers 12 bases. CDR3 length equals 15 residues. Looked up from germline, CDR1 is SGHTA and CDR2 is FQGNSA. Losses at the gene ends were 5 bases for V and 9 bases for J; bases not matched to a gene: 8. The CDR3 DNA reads TGTGCCAGCAGCGGAAAACTAGCGGGGGGCGGTGAGCAGTTCTTC. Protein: CASSGKLAGGGEQFF.

CDR3 coding DNA: TGTGCCAGCAGGAAGGGCGGGTCCTACGAGCAGTACTTC. Translation gives CASRKGGSYEQYF. The chain carries TRBV7-2 and TRBJ2-7; D is perhaps TRBD2 (5 bases). CDR3 length equals 13 residues. Germline assignment: CDR1 SGHTA and CDR2 FQGNSA. The germline V and J ends were trimmed by 6 bases and 1 base, with 10 bases remaining between them.

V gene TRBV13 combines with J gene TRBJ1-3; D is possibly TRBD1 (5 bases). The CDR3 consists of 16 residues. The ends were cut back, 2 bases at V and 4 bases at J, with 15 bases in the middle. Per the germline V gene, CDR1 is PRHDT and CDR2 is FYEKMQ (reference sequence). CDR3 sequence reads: CASSLLDRRPGNTIYF. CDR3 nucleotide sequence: TGTGCCAGCAGCTTATTAGACAGACGGCCGGGAAACACCATATATTTT.

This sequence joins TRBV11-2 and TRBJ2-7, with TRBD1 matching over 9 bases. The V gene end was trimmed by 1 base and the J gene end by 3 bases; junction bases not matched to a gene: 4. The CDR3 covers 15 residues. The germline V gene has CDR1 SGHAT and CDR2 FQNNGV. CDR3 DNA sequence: TGTGCCAGCAGCTTAGGGGGGACAGGGCACTACGAGCAGTACTTC. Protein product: CASSLGGTGHYEQYF.

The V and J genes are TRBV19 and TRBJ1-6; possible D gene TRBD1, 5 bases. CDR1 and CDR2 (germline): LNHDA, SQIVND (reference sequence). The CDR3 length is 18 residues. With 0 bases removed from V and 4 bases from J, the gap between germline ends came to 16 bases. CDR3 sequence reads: CASSIDRGSPGYNSPLHF. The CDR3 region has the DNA TGTGCCAGTAGTATAGATCGCGGCAGCCCAGGGTATAATTCACCCCTCCACTTT.

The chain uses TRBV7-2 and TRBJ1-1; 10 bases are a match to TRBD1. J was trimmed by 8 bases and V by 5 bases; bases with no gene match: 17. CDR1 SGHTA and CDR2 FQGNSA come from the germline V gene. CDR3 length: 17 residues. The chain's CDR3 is CASSLVGRRQGATEAFF. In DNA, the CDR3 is TGTGCCAGCAGCCTGGTGGGGCGGAGACAGGGGGCAACGGAAGCTTTCTTT.

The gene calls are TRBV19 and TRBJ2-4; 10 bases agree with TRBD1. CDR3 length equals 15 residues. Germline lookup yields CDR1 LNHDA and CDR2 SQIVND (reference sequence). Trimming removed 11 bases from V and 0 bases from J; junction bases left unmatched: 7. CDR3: CACGQGGRAKNIQYF. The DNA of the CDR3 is TGTGCCTGCGGACAGGGGGGAAGAGCCAAAAACATTCAGTACTTC.

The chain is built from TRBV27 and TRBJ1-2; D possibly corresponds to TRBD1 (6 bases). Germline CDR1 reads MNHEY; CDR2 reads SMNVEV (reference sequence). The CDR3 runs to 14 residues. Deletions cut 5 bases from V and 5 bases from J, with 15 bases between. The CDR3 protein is CASSTFGGAYGYTF. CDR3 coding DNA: TGTGCCAGCAGTACCTTTGGGGGGGCGTATGGCTACACCTTC.

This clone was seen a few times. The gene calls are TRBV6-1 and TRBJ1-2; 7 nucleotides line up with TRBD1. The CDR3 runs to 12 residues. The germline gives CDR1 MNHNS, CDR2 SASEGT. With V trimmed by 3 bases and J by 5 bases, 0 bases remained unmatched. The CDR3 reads CASSETGYGYTF. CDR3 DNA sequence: TGTGCCAGCAGTGAGACAGGGTATGGCTACACCTTC.

CDR3 nucleotides: TGTGCCAGCAGTGCGAGGGACACCGGGGAGCTGTTTTTT. This translates into CASSARDTGELFF. The chain carries TRBV2 and TRBJ2-2, with D possibly matching TRBD2 (5 bases). The germline CDR1 and CDR2 sequences are SNHLY and FYNNEI. The CDR3 sequence is 13 residues long. The V gene lost 4 bases and the J gene lost 3 bases, with 6 bases spanning the gap.

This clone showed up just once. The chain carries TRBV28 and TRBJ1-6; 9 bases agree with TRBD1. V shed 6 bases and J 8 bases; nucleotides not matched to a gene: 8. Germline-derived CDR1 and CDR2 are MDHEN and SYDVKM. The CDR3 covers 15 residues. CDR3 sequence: CASRLHGTGYSPLHF. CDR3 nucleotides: TGTGCCAGCAGGCTCCATGGGACAGGGTATTCACCCCTCCACTTT.

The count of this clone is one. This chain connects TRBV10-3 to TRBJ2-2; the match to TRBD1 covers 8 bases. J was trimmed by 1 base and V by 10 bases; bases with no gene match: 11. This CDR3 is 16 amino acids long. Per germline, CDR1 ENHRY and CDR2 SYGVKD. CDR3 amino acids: CATIEGGQENTGELFF. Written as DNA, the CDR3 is TGTGCCACCATCGAGGGGGGACAGGAGAACACCGGGGAGCTGTTTTTT.

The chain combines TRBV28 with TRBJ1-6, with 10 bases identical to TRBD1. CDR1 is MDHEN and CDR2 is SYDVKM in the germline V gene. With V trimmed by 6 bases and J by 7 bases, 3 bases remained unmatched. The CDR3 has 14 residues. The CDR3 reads CASRPGQGNSPLHF. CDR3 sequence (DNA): TGTGCCAGCAGACCGGGACAGGGGAATTCACCCCTCCACTTT.

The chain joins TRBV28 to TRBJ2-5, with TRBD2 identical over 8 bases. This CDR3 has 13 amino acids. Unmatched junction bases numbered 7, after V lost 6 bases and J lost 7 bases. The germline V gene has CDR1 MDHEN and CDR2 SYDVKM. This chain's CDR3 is CASRPGTRWTQYF. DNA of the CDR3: TGTGCCAGCAGACCCGGGACTAGGTGGACCCAGTACTTC. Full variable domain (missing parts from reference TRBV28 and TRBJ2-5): DVKVTQSSRYLVKRTGEKVFLECVQDMDHENMFWYRQDPGLGLRLIYFSYDVKMKEKGDIPEGYSVSREKKERFSLILESASTNQTSMYLCASRPGTRWTQYFGPGTRLLVL.

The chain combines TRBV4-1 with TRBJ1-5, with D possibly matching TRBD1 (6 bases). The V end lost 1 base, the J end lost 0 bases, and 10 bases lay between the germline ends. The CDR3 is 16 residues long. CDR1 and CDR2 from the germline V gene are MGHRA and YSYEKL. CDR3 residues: CASSQVGTYSNQPQHF. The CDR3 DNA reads TGCGCCAGCAGCCAAGTAGGGACATATAGCAATCAGCCCCAGCATTTT.

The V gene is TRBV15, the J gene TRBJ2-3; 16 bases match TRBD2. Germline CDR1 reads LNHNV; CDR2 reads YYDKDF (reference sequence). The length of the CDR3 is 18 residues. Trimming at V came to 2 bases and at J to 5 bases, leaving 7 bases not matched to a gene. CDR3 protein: CATSRPGLAGGLKDTQYF. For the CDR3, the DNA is TGTGCCACCAGCAGACCGGGACTAGCGGGGGGGCTGAAAGATACGCAGTATTTT.